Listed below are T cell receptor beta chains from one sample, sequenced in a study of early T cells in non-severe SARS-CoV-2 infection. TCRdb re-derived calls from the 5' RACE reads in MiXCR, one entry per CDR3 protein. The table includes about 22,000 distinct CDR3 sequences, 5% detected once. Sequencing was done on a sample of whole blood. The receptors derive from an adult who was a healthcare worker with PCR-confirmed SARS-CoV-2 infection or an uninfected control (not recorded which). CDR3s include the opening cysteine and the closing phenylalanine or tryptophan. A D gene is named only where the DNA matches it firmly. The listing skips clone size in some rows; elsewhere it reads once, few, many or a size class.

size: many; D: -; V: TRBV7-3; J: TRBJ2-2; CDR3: CASSLTGELFF; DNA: TGTGCCAGCAGCTTGACCGGGGAGCTGTTTTTT
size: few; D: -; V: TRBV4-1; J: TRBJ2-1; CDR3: CASSLQKVPAGNEQFF; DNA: TGCGCCAGCAGCCTGCAAAAGGTTCCGGCGGGGAATGAGCAGTTCTTC
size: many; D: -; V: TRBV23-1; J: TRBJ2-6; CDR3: CASSQTDSSLRSLSAGANVLTF; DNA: TGCGCCAGCAGTCAGACGGACAGTAGTCTTCGCTCTCTCTCAGCTGGGGCCAACGTCCTGACTTTC
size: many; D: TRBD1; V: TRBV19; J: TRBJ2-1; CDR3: CASRQGAGYNEQFF; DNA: TGTGCCAGTAGACAGGGGGCGGGGTACAATGAGCAGTTCTTC
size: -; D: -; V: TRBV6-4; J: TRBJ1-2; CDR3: CASSEVPIHWGRRFYGYTF; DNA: TGTGCCAGCAGTGAGGTGCCAATCCATTGGGGGCGAAGATTCTATGGCTACACCTTC
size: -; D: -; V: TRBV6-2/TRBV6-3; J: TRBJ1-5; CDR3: CASSYDIDSNQPQHF; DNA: TGTGCCAGCAGTTACGACATCGATAGCAATCAGCCCCAGCATTTT
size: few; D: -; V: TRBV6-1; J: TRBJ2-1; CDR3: CASRSYNEQFF; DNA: TGTGCCAGTCGGAGCTACAATGAGCAGTTCTTC
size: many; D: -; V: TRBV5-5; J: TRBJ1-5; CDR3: CASSGGPNSNQPQHF; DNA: TGTGCCAGCAGCGGGGGACCGAATAGCAATCAGCCCCAGCATTTT
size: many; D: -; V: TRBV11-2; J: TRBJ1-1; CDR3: CASSLKQMNTEAFF; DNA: TGTGCCAGCAGCTTAAAACAGATGAACACTGAAGCTTTCTTT
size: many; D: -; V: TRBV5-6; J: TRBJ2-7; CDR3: CASSFFGLTQMYEQYF; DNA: TGTGCCAGCAGCTTCTTCGGCCTCACCCAAATGTACGAGCAGTACTTC
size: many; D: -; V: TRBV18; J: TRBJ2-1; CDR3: CASSPQGGDLNNEQFF; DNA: TGTGCCAGCTCACCCCAGGGGGGGGACCTAAACAATGAGCAGTTCTTC
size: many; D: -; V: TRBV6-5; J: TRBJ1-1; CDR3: CASSNGLRNTEAFF; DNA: TGTGCCAGCAGCAATGGACTCAGGAACACTGAAGCTTTCTTT
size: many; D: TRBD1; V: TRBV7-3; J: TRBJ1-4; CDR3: CASSRTGRGATNEKLFF; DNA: TGTGCCAGCAGCAGGACAGGGAGAGGAGCAACTAATGAAAAACTGTTTTTT
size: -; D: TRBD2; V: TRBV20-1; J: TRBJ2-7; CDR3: CSAQRGGSYEQYF; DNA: TGCAGTGCCCAGCGCGGGGGATCCTACGAGCAGTACTTC
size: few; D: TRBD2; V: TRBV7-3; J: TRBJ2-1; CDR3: CASSLSSTGGKQFF; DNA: TGTGCCAGCAGCTTAAGTTCCACGGGAGGAAAGCAGTTCTTC
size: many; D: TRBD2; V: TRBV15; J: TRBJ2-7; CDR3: CATSVSGGAPYEQYF; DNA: TGTGCCACCAGCGTGAGCGGGGGGGCGCCCTACGAGCAGTACTTC
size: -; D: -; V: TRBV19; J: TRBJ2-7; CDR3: CASSIYLWSDYEQYF; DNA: TGTGCCAGTAGTATCTATCTATGGTCGGACTACGAGCAGTACTTC
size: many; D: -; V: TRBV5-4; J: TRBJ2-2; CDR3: CASSRARGPDTGELFF; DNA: TGTGCCAGCAGCCGGGCGAGAGGGCCCGACACCGGGGAGCTGTTTTTT
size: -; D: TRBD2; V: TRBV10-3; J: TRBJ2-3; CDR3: CAISGLAGSGDTQYF; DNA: TGTGCCATCAGTGGCCTAGCGGGGTCAGGGGATACGCAGTATTTT
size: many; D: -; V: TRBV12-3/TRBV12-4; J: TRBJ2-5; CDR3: CASSLSGLRQETQYF; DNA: TGTGCCAGCAGTTTAAGTGGTTTGCGACAAGAGACCCAGTACTTC
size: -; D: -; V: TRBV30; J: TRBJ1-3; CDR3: CAWATVPSSGNTIYF; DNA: TGTGCCTGGGCAACCGTCCCGAGCTCTGGAAACACCATATATTTT
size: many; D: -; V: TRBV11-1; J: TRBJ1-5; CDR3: CASSQDRGIQPQHF; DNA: TGTGCCAGCAGCCAGGATCGAGGGATTCAGCCCCAGCATTTT
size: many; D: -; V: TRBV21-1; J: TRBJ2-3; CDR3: CASSKDRTRVTDTQYF; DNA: TGTGCCAGCAGCAAAGATCGGACTAGGGTCACAGATACGCAGTATTTT
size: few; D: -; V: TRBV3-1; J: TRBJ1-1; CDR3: CASSQVLGDTEAFF; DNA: TGTGCCAGCAGCCAAGTGTTGGGGGATACTGAAGCTTTCTTT
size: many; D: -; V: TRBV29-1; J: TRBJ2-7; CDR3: CSVRAPTHEQYF; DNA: TGCAGCGTTCGGGCCCCCACCCACGAGCAGTACTTC
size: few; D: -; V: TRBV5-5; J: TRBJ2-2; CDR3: CASSWGTGPGTGELFF; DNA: TGTGCCAGCAGTTGGGGTACAGGGCCGGGCACCGGGGAGCTGTTTTTT
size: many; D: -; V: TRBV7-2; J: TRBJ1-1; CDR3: CASSFWVMNTEAFF; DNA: TGTGCCAGCAGCTTTTGGGTTATGAACACTGAAGCTTTCTTT
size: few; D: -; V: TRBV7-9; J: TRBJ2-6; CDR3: CASSLDGDDISGANVLTF; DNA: TGTGCCAGCAGCTTAGATGGGGACGACATCTCTGGGGCCAACGTCCTGACTTTC
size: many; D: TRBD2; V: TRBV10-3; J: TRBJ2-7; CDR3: CAIRGDPGGIPEYEQYF; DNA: TGTGCCATCAGAGGAGACCCGGGAGGCATCCCTGAATACGAGCAGTACTTC
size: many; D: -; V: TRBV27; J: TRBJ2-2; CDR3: CATGRDRSNTGELFF; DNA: TGTGCCACCGGGAGGGACAGGTCGAACACCGGGGAGCTGTTTTTT
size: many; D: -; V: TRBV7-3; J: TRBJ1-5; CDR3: CASSSPTIRQPQHF; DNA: TGTGCCAGCAGCTCCCCGACAATTAGGCAGCCCCAGCATTTT
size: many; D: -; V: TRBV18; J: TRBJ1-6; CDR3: CASSPPTGGESSLHF; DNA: TGTGCCAGCTCACCACCGACCGGGGGCGAAAGTTCCCTCCACTTT
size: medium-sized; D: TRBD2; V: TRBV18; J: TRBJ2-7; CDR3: CASSPISGGSSYEQYF; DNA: TGTGCCAGCTCACCAATTAGCGGGGGTAGCTCCTACGAGCAGTACTTC
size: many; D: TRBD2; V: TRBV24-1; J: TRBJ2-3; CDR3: CATRTSGSTDTQYF; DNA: TGTGCCACTAGGACTAGCGGGAGCACAGATACGCAGTATTTT
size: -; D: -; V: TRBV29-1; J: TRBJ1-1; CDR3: CSVESQGKMTEAFF; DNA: TGCAGCGTTGAATCCCAGGGGAAAATGACTGAAGCTTTCTTT
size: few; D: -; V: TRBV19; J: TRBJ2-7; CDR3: CASRTAPSSYEQYF; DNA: TGTGCCAGTAGGACAGCACCGAGCTCCTACGAGCAGTACTTC